This T cell receptor beta chain came from a study of T-cell reconstitution after alpha-beta-depleted transplantation in children. Trimming pared 8 bases from V and 0 bases from J, leaving 17 bases between. The CDR3 spans 15 residues. CDR1 MGHRA and CDR2 YSYEKL come from the germline V gene. The authors prepared the TCRbeta library with unique molecular identifiers. Using its own MiXCR run on the PCR reads, TCRdb lists one record per CDR3 protein. The sample yields roughly 400,000 distinct CDR3 sequences, roughly 20% seen once. The chain has TRBV4-1 and TRBJ2-7; D is tentatively TRBD1 or TRBD2 (6 bases each). Sequenced material: PBMCs from the stem cell graft donor, taken from the stem cell graft. This clonotype was sampled from a human donor who donated a stem cell graft to a child with acute myeloid leukemia. The CDR3 DNA reads as TGCGCCAGCGCCATGGAGGGGGGCAGCTCCTACGAGCAGTACTTC. It specifies CASAMEGGSSYEQYF.